The rows below give T cell receptor beta chains drawn from one sample of a study of early T cells in non-severe SARS-CoV-2 infection. TCRdb reprocessed the 5' RACE reads via MiXCR and lists one record per CDR3 protein. The sample has about 67,000 distinct CDR3 sequences, around a tenth seen once; the top ten hold 3.8%. Sequencing input: whole blood. Receptor source: an adult who was a healthcare worker with PCR-confirmed SARS-CoV-2 infection or an uninfected control (not recorded which). The CDR3 runs from the conserved cysteine through the conserved F or W. A D gene is named only where the DNA matches it firmly. Size tells how often a clone was seen (once, few, many) or the class of an expanded clone, and some rows leave it out.

d_gene	v_gene	abundance	j_gene	CDR3aa	CDR3nt
-	TRBV11-3	-	TRBJ1-1	CASSSRGGHEAFF	TGTGCCAGCAGCTCTCGGGGGGGGCATGAAGCTTTCTTT
-	TRBV3-1	many	TRBJ1-4	CASRGTGVLFF	TGTGCCAGCAGGGGTACGGGGGTGCTGTTTTTT
-	TRBV19	-	TRBJ2-4	CASIDRPKNIQYF	TGTGCCAGTATTGACAGGCCCAAAAACATTCAGTACTTC
-	TRBV10-2	-	TRBJ2-6	CASTQPGPNSGANVLTF	TGCGCCAGCACGCAGCCGGGTCCAAACTCTGGGGCCAACGTCCTGACTTTC
TRBD1	TRBV15	many	TRBJ2-3	CATSRETGGPDTQYF	TGTGCCACCAGCAGAGAGACAGGGGGCCCAGATACGCAGTATTTT
-	TRBV27	-	TRBJ2-7	CASRLGGPRNFYEQYF	TGTGCCAGCAGGCTCGGAGGGCCTAGAAACTTCTACGAGCAGTACTTC
-	TRBV25-1	few	TRBJ1-1	CASSFGPHTEAFF	TGTGCCAGCAGTTTCGGACCTCACACTGAAGCTTTCTTT
-	TRBV4-1	many	TRBJ2-7	CASSPTSPGPYEQYF	TGCGCCAGCAGCCCTACTAGTCCCGGTCCCTACGAGCAGTACTTC
-	TRBV5-4	-	TRBJ2-1	CASSLVGLGPPHEQFF	TGTGCCAGCAGCTTGGTAGGGCTAGGGCCACCCCATGAGCAGTTCTTC
-	TRBV20-1	many	TRBJ2-1	CSAREGGSTNNEQFF	TGCAGTGCTAGGGAAGGGGGAAGTACAAACAATGAGCAGTTCTTC
TRBD1	TRBV14	many	TRBJ2-1	CASSQARQGSYNEQFF	TGTGCCAGCAGCCAAGCGAGACAGGGCTCCTACAATGAGCAGTTCTTC
-	TRBV20-1	many	TRBJ1-4	CSAVHPRQSNEKLFF	TGCAGTGCTGTACACCCAAGACAGTCTAATGAAAAACTGTTTTTT